This T cell receptor (beta chain) is drawn from a study of cytomegalovirus exposure and HLA in healthy donors. Study results and caveats: Sequencing likely caused a cluster of highly shared sequence variants. In a later analysis, several top co-occurrence clusters appeared linked to parvovirus B19, influenza, CMV and Epstein-Barr virus. In a later analysis, across HLA loci, associated TCR counts were highest for DRB1, lowest for HLA-C. Reports credit the classifier with highly specific, highly sensitive diagnosis of cytomegalovirus status.

Use of 60 Vbeta and 13 Jbeta primers characterized the PCR. Assay: immunoSEQ multiplex PCR; the TCRdb copy retains only in-frame clones and omits some. The sample lists roughly 80,000 clones, 75% to 85% occurring once. CDR3 length: 20 amino acids. The germline V gene has CDR1 LNHDA and CDR2 SQIVND (reference sequence). The trim removed 3 bases at V and 2 bases at J, leaving 9 bases unmatched. About this clone: Antigen: not known.

This TCR derives from a woman under 40 in good health and CMV-seronegative. The sequenced sample was PBMCs. This sequence joins TRBV19 and TRBJ2-6, with TRBD2 matching 14 bases. CDR3 nucleotides: TGTGCCAGTAGTATGCCGACTAGCGGGAGGGCCAGGGCTGGGGCCAACGTCCTGACTTTC. It yields the protein CASSMPTSGRARAGANVLTF.